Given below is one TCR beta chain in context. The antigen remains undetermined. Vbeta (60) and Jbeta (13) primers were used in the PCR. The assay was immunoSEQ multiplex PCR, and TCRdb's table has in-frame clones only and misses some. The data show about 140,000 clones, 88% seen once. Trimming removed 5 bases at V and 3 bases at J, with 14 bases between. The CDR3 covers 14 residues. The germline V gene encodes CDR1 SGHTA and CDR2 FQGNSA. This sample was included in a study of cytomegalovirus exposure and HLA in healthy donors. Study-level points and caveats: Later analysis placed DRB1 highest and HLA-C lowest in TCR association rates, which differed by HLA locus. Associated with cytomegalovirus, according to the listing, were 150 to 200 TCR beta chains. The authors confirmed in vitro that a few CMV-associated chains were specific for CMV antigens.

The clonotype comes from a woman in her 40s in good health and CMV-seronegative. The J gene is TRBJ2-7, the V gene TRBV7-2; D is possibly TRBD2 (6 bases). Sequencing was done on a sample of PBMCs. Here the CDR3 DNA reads TGTGCCAGCAGCCGGGACTCGGGGTTCTACGAGCAGTACTTC. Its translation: CASSRDSGFYEQYF.